This TCR beta chain was captured by sequencing in a study of identical twins. Study-wide results and limits: Conclusions came from cross-sectional statistical analysis, not from following the same donors. Partly confounded zero-insertion analyses could result from invariant MAIT and iNKT cells.

TCRdb called the 5' RACE reads again in MiXCR, with one record for every CDR3 protein. The repertoire holds fewer than 900,000 distinct CDR3 sequences, with 18% as singletons. Concerning this clonotype: The antigen is not known.

This sample also appeared in a second study, on T cells expressing NK-cell markers. From that second work: Several of the experiments relied on an anti-gamma-delta TCR antibody so that only alpha-beta TCR T cells were sorted. HCMV specificity of the expanded NKG2C+ T cell clones was not established.

Sequences were obtained from PBMCs. This receptor was identified in a woman in her late teens or twenties in good health.

The chain's CDR3 is CSARGTGGLTTYEQYF. The DNA for the CDR3 is TGCAGTGCTCGCGGGACAGGGGGACTTACTACCTACGAGCAGTACTTC. The rearrangement links TRBV20-1 to TRBJ2-7; 11 bases line up with TRBD1. Germline assignment: CDR1 DFQATT and CDR2 SNEGSKA (reference sequence). This CDR3 spans 16 amino acids. Trimming took 5 bases from V and 2 from J; bases not matched to a gene: 11.